This entry describes one TCR beta chain. This clone was detected only once. Its antigen remains unidentified. Nothing much larger sits one base from this clone, and base qualities are not available. At one collaborating source in Seattle, patients were enrolled during active infection and were followed longitudinally through the course of disease. Each collaborating institution followed its own protocols to collect whole blood in K2EDTA tubes. For TCRbeta analysis, collaborators shipped samples in one of three forms: frozen whole blood, isolated PBMCs, or DNA extracted from either of those sample types. These data come from a study of blood T cell repertoires in COVID-19 (dated by TCRdb to the early 2020s). The study in broad terms: Collaborator samples came from the United States, Italy and Spain and covered acute and convalescent phases of COVID-19. The material from the prospective study consisted of cDNA or gDNA derived from T cells, B-cell-depleted T cells, or PBMCs. Deeply sampled blood TCRbeta repertoires from subjects exposed to, actively infected with, or recovered from COVID-19 were included in the dataset. A freely available public database, intended as a resource for researchers studying the immune response to SARS-CoV-2, is where the repertoires were released. Samples came from the ongoing ImmuneRACE study (first 160 participants) plus 1,254 subjects from 6 global collaborators. A de-identified subject ID, COVID-19 status, age in years and sex were almost always included in the sample metadata. Where available, HLA class I and class II types were obtained from metadata supplied by the sample provider rather than from assay-based typing.

TCRbeta CDR3 regions were amplified from genomic DNA by means of the immunoSEQ Assay, a bias-controlled multiplex PCR. The study's processing was this. Within the assay, amplification of reference gene primers was used to estimate how many nucleated cells each sample contained. Sequence reads were collapsed and filtered to measure the absolute abundance of every unique TCRbeta CDR3 rearrangement. For each sample, productive Simpson clonality was calculated as the square root of Simpson's diversity index across productive rearrangements. The immuneACCESS repertoire file appears here via TCRdb, limited to in-frame rearrangements. These files lack a portion of the clones; in checked studies, under half of the deficit traces to unresolved V genes, and the cause of the others is not known. Clone size and the V and J calls come from that table; the DNA yielded D and trimming. Present in this sample are just under 350,000 clones, 88% of which were seen just once. 7.3% of the sample belongs to the ten largest clones.

Overall results and qualifications from the work: The amount of clinical and demographic metadata varied by source and participant and was provided uncurated.

Sequenced: peripheral blood. The receptor was derived from a woman in her 70s with COVID-19, enrolled during active disease.

In nucleotide form, the sequence is TGTGCCAGTAGTATAGAAACCACGGGAGAGCAGTACTTC. Protein translation: CASSIETTGEQYF. The chain is assembled from TRBV19 and TRBJ2-7; TRBD2 could be the D gene, as 5 bases match. V is clipped by 0 bases and J by 7 bases, and the sequence between their germline boundaries is 10 bases long. As encoded in the germline V gene (reference sequence), CDR1 is LNHDA while CDR2 is SQIVND. The CDR3, from cysteine to phenylalanine, totals 13 residues. Just the 39-base CDR3 DNA is kept, in frame starting at base 1. Where the CDR3 stops, the reference TRBV19 and TRBJ2-7 genes take over; the full variable domain is DGGITQSPKYLFRKEGQNVTLSCEQNLNHDAMYWYRQDPGQGLRLIYYSQIVNDFQKGDIAEGYSVSREKKESFPLTVTSAQKNPTAFYLCASSIETTGEQYFGPGTRLTVT.